This TCR beta chain was recovered during a study of T cell responses to AZD1222 COVID-19 vaccine (dated by TCRdb to 2020 to 2022). The study in broad terms: Because spike-specific TCR depth and breadth did not differ between the two schedules, AZD1222 recipients who got a second dose at roughly 4 weeks were pooled with those who got a second dose at roughly 12 weeks. A total of approximately 240 trial participants underwent TCR sequencing, of whom about 210 had received two doses of AZD1222 and around 25 had received two doses of the MenACWY control vaccine. Trial participants were enrolled into age subgroups of 18-55, 56-69 and 70-plus years, which contained 148, 28 and 57 TCR-sequenced participants, respectively.

V sheds 3 bases and J sheds 4 bases, leaving 10 bases between their ends. As encoded in the germline V gene (reference sequence), CDR1 is SEHNR while CDR2 is FQNEAQ. The CDR3 contains 14 residues, cysteine and phenylalanine counted. The read is trimmed to its CDR3 DNA, 42 bases read in frame from base 1. A word on this clone: Its binding antigen is unknown. It has no much larger one-base neighbor in the sample; base qualities were not kept.

The CDR3 regions of human TCRbeta chains were analyzed by immunosequencing. The published analysis was carried out like this. TCRs in the repertoires were compared against a reference library of SARS-CoV-2-specific TCRs that had been generated with the MIRA antigen-specificity platform. Breadth was defined as the fraction of unique TCRs that were SARS-CoV-2-associated. Depth was defined as the fraction of total T cells that were SARS-CoV-2-associated. Using the MIRA data, every spike-specific TCR was mapped to the spike region that the TCR reacted to and assigned to either a CD4 or a CD8 class. Log10-transformed breadth and depth values were compared by one-way ANOVA with Sidak's multiple comparisons tests. TCRdb limited this immuneACCESS table to in-frame rearrangements with V and J called. A share of clones is missing; checked studies link under half to unresolved V genes, and the rest is unexplained. The D gene and trimming were derived from the DNA, and the V and J assignments and clone size from that table. The table for this sample lists around 200,000 clones; over 85% of them were counted only once. 3.9% of the sample lies in the top ten.

On the study overall, not on this receptor specifically: Only 5 to 7 AZD1222 recipients were SARS-CoV-2 seropositive at baseline, limiting conclusions about previously exposed vaccinees. Reportedly, almost half of the unique spike-specific TCRs recognized epitopes lying outside the regions that are mutated in the B.1.351 and B.1.1.7 variants. Most participants were white British and females outnumbered males, and the authors suggested that clonal diversity may have been underestimated. A significant rise in spike-specific TCR breadth and depth was observed after two AZD1222 doses relative to day 0 and relative to MenACWY recipients. The 56-69-year group was small, and its depth increase did not reach significance, likely because of low power. Vaccine-associated CD4 TCRs spanned the whole spike protein, with dominant responses in regions 160-218 and 743-854. No day 14 peak-response samples were available, so repertoires were characterized only after the peak T cell response.

Reading the label with the study, this specimen's time point is: baseline before first vaccination. The vaccinee samples were drawn from two UK trials, COV001 and COV002, one of which was a single-blind randomized controlled phase 2/3 trial testing AZD1222 (ChAdOx1 nCoV-19) in healthy adults. For TCRbeta chain sequencing, PBMC samples from trial participants were taken at day 0 and at day 28 after the second dose. The sequencing here drew on peripheral blood, taken on day 0 of AZD1222 vaccination. This receptor was identified in an adult in good health. The rearranged chain carries TRBV7-9 and TRBJ1-3; TRBD1 could be the D gene, as 6 bases match. This receptor has the CDR3 CASSLTGSGNTIYF. The nucleotides are TGTGCCAGCAGCTTGACAGGATCCGGAAACACCATATATTTT. The CDR3, completed at both ends by the reference TRBV7-9 and TRBJ1-3 genes, gives the full variable domain DTGVSQNPRHKITKRGQNVTFRCDPISEHNRLYWYRQTLGQGPEFLTYFQNEAQLEKSRLLSDRFSAERPKGSFSTLEIQRTEQGDSAMYLCASSLTGSGNTIYFGEGSWLTVV.